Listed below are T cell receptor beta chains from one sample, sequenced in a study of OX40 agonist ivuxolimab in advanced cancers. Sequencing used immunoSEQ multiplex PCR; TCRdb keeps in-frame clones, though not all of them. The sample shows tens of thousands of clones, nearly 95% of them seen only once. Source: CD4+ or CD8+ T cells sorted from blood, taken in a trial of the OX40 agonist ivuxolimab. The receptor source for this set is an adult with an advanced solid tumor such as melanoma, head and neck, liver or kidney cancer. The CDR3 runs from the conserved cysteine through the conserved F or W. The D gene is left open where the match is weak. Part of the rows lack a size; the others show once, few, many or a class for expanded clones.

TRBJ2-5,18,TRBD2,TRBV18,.,CASSPKGSSGSSQETQYF,TGTGCCAGCTCACCAAAAGGGTCTAGCGGGAGCTCCCAAGAGACCCAGTACTTC
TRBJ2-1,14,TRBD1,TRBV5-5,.,CASSLGTGGYEQFF,TGTGCCAGCAGCCTCGGGACAGGGGGGTATGAGCAGTTCTTC
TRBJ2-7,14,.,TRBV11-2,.,CASSLEDGPYEQYF,TGTGCCAGCAGCTTAGAGGACGGTCCCTACGAGCAGTACTTC
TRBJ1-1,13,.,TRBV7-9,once,CASSFGGRTEAFF,TGTGCCAGCAGCTTCGGGGGGAGGACTGAAGCTTTCTTT
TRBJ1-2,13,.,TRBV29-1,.,CSVVAPMGGGYTF,TGCAGCGTCGTTGCGCCCATGGGCGGTGGCTACACCTTC
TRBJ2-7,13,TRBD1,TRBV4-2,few,CASSQGGTGAAVF,TGTGCCAGCAGCCAAGGCGGTACAGGGGCTGCAGTCTTC
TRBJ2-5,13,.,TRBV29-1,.,CSVDGREGETQYF,TGCAGCGTTGACGGCAGGGAAGGGGAGACCCAGTACTTC
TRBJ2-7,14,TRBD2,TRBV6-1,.,CASSGSGRFYEQYF,TGTGCCAGCAGTGGTAGCGGGAGGTTCTACGAGCAGTACTTC
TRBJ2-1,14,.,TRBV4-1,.,CASSQGRARDEQFF,TGCGCCAGCAGCCAGGGCAGGGCTAGGGATGAGCAGTTCTTC
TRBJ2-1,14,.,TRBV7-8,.,CASSLGGSSNEQFF,TGTGCCAGCAGCTTGGGGGGCTCTAGTAATGAGCAGTTCTTC
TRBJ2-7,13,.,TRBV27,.,CASSFGTSYEQYF,TGTGCCAGCAGTTTTGGGACTTCATACGAGCAGTACTTC
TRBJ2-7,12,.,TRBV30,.,CAGAGNSYEQYF,TGTGCCGGGGCGGGGAACTCCTACGAGCAGTACTTC
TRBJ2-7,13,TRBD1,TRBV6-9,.,CASSYGTGNEQYF,TGTGCCAGCAGTTACGGGACAGGGAACGAGCAGTACTTC
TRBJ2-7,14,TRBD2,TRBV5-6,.,CASSSSGNSYEQYF,TGTGCCAGCAGCTCTAGCGGGAATAGCTACGAGCAGTACTTC
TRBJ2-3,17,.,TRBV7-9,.,CASSGHPRADSTDTQYF,TGTGCCAGCAGCGGGCACCCTCGAGCAGACAGCACAGATACGCAGTATTTT
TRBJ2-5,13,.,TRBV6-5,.,CASSYSNVETQYF,TGTGCCAGCAGTTACTCGAACGTGGAGACCCAGTACTTC
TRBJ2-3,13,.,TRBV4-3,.,CASSPPGSPIQYF,TGCGCCAGCAGCCCCCCGGGAAGTCCAATTCAGTATTTT
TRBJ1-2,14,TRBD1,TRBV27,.,CASRPTGYNYGYTF,TGTGCCAGCAGACCGACAGGGTACAACTATGGCTACACCTTC
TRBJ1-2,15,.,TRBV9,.,CASSVSNSANYGYTF,TGTGCCAGCAGCGTATCGAATTCAGCTAACTATGGCTACACCTTC
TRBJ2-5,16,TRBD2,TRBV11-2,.,CASSSLAGVYQETQYF,TGTGCCAGCAGCTCTCTAGCGGGGGTGTACCAAGAGACCCAGTACTTC
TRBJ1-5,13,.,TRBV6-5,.,CASSYGPGRPQHF,TGTGCCAGCAGTTACGGGCCCGGTCGGCCCCAGCATTTT
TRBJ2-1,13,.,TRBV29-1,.,CSVARVNDNEQFF,TGCAGCGTTGCCCGAGTGAACGACAATGAGCAGTTCTTC
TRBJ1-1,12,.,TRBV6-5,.,CASSYSDTEAFF,TGTGCCAGCAGTTACTCAGACACTGAAGCTTTCTTT
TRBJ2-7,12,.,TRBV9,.,CASSDSTNEQYF,TGTGCCAGCAGTGACTCTACGAACGAGCAGTACTTC